This T cell receptor (beta chain) emerged from a study of blood T cell repertoires in COVID-19. Libraries were prepared by immunoSEQ multiplex PCR; TCRdb keeps only in-frame clonotypes and omits some of them. The table shows roughly 130,000 clones, with more than 70% occurring only once. This CDR3 is built from 14 residues. V lost 4 bases and J 0 bases, leaving 10 bases between the germline ends. Germline-derived CDR1 and CDR2 are SGHRS and YFSETQ. Sequencing was done on a sample of peripheral blood. V usage is TRBV5-1 and J usage is TRBJ2-5; D is unresolved. The origin of this receptor is a man between 65 and 85 years old with acute or convalescent COVID-19. CDR3 nucleotides: TGCGCCAGCAGCCCAACAGTAAACCAAGAGACCCAGTACTTC. It yields the protein CASSPTVNQETQYF.